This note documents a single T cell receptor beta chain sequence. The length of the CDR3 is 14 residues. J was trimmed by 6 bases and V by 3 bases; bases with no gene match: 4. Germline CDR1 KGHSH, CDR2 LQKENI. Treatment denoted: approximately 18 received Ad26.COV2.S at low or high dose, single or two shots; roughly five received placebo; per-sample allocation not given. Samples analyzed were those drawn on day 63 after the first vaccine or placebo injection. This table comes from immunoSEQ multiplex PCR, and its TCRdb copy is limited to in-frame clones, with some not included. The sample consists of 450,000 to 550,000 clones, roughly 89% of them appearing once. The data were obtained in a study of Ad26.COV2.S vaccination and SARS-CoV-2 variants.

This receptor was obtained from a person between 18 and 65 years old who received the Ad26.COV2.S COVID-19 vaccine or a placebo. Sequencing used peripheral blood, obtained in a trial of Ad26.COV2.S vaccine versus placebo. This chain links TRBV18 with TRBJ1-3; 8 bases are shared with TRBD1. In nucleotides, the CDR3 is TGTGCCAGCTCACCTTTGGACAGGGAAAACACCATATATTTT. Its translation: CASSPLDRENTIYF.